Listed below are T cell receptor beta chains from one sample, sequenced in a study of vaccination effects on CD4 cells after COVID-19. The repertoire was sequenced with immunoSEQ multiplex PCR; TCRdb's copy has only in-frame clones and lacks some. The sample holds around 66,000 clones, 70% to 85% seen once. Their antigen targets remain unknown. The sequencing used CD4+ T cells from PBMCs cultured with HCoV-OC43 spike peptides, collected before COVID-19 vaccination. The receptors were sampled from a human donor who received a COVID-19 vaccine. Both conserved end residues are part of each CDR3. The D gene is left open where the match is weak. The size field is filled for only some rows; it gives once, few, many or a size class.

>TRBJ1-2|TRBV7-9|NA|NA
CASSLDAYGYTF
TGTGCCAGCAGCTTAGATGCCTATGGCTACACCTTC
>TRBJ1-2|TRBV19|NA|TRBD1
CASSPWDRAGGGYTF
TGTGCCAGTAGTCCCTGGGACAGGGCGGGAGGAGGCTACACCTTC
>TRBJ2-1|TRBV7-2|NA|TRBD2
CASSLASGGAYNEQFF
TGTGCCAGCAGCTTAGCTAGCGGGGGGGCCTACAATGAGCAGTTCTTC
>TRBJ2-1|TRBV7-9|few|TRBD1
CASSSVSGGRGRDEQFF
TGTGCCAGCAGCTCAGTCTCAGGGGGAAGGGGTCGGGATGAGCAGTTCTTC
>TRBJ2-2|TRBV11-3|NA|TRBD2
CASRTSQRGGELFF
TGTGCCAGCAGAACTAGCCAGCGGGGCGGGGAGCTGTTTTTT
>TRBJ2-5|TRBV15|NA|NA
CATSRAPLGETQYF
TGTGCCACCAGCAGAGCGCCACTCGGGGAGACCCAGTACTTC
>TRBJ1-6|TRBV5-6|NA|NA
CASSVGGVSYNSPLHF
TGTGCCAGCAGTGTGGGGGGGGTGTCCTATAATTCACCCCTCCACTTT
>TRBJ2-3|TRBV24-1|NA|NA
CATSDSAAYTDTQYF
TGTGCCACCAGTGATTCCGCAGCTTACACAGATACGCAGTATTTT
>TRBJ2-3|TRBV28|NA|NA
CASSFAADTQYF
TGTGCCAGCAGTTTCGCTGCAGATACGCAGTATTTT
>TRBJ1-2|TRBV3-1/TRBV3-2|few|NA
CASSPSLGGYGYTF
TGTGCCAGCAGCCCATCCCTTGGGGGTTATGGCTACACCTTC
>TRBJ2-3|TRBV5-1|NA|NA
CASSLFGLALGGGSDTQYF
TGCGCCAGCAGCTTGTTTGGTCTCGCCTTGGGGGGCGGTTCAGATACGCAGTATTTT
>TRBJ2-3|TRBV5-1|NA|NA
CASSLDSPTDTQYF
TGCGCCAGCAGCTTGGACAGCCCCACAGATACGCAGTATTTT
>TRBJ2-5|TRBV5-1|NA|NA
CASSLVFAKETQYF
TGCGCCAGCAGCTTGGTTTTCGCGAAAGAGACCCAGTACTTC
>TRBJ1-5|TRBV3-1/TRBV3-2|NA|NA
CASSQGSISNQPQHF
TGTGCCAGCAGCCAAGGCAGTATTAGCAATCAGCCCCAGCATTTT
>TRBJ2-5|TRBV19|NA|NA
CASSMTTWGPETQYF
TGTGCCAGTAGTATGACGACATGGGGTCCGGAGACCCAGTACTTC
>TRBJ2-3|TRBV2|NA|TRBD2
CASRDTSGGADTQYF
TGTGCCAGCAGGGACACTAGCGGGGGGGCAGATACGCAGTATTTT
>TRBJ1-1|TRBV18|NA|NA
CASSPRENTEAFF
TGTGCCAGCTCCCCTCGAGAGAACACTGAAGCTTTCTTT
>TRBJ1-2|TRBV6-5|NA|NA
CASSTDGSYNYGYTF
TGTGCCAGCAGCACCGACGGGTCTTATAACTATGGCTACACCTTC
>TRBJ2-2|TRBV11-1|NA|TRBD1
CASSTYRGTGELFF
TGTGCCAGCAGCACATACAGGGGGACCGGGGAGCTGTTTTTT
>TRBJ1-1|TRBV29-1|NA|NA
CSVQQRLNTEAFF
TGCAGCGTTCAACAGCGACTGAACACTGAAGCTTTCTTT
>TRBJ1-2|TRBV28|NA|NA
CASSLRQNGGYTF
TGTGCCAGCAGCCTACGACAGAATGGCGGCTACACCTTC
>TRBJ1-5|TRBV19|NA|TRBD1
CASSRSSGGSNQPQHF
TGTGCCAGTAGTCGGAGCTCAGGGGGCAGCAATCAGCCCCAGCATTTT
>TRBJ2-5|TRBV7-2|NA|TRBD1
CASSPDRAETQYF
TGTGCCAGCAGCCCAGACAGGGCGGAGACCCAGTACTTC
>TRBJ1-5|TRBV19|NA|TRBD1
CASSTSGQGASFGQPQHF
TGTGCCAGTAGTACAAGCGGACAGGGGGCAAGTTTCGGTCAGCCCCAGCATTTT
>TRBJ1-5|TRBV6-5|NA|TRBD1
CASSQNRGWSQPQHF
TGTGCCAGCAGTCAAAACAGGGGTTGGAGTCAGCCCCAGCATTTT
>TRBJ1-2|TRBV24-1|few|NA
CATSDSSIANYGYTF
TGTGCCACCAGTGATTCCTCAATAGCTAACTATGGCTACACCTTC
>TRBJ2-3|TRBV4-3|NA|TRBD2
CASSQRYRGGITDTQYF
TGCGCCAGCAGCCAAAGGTATCGCGGGGGTATCACAGATACGCAGTATTTT
>TRBJ1-4|TRBV3-1/TRBV3-2|once|NA
CASSLWTTTNEKLFF
TGTGCCAGCAGCCTGTGGACGACAACTAATGAAAAACTGTTTTTT
>TRBJ1-2|TRBV2|once|NA
CASIVRVGPTTNYGYTF
TGTGCCAGCATTGTTCGGGTAGGGCCCACCACTAACTATGGCTACACCTTC
>TRBJ2-3|TRBV2|NA|NA
CASSATDTQYF
TGTGCCAGCAGCGCGACGGATACGCAGTATTTT
>TRBJ2-5|TRBV7-6|NA|TRBD2
CASSLTGTSGGSWETQYF
TGTGCCAGCAGCCTCACCGGGACTAGCGGGGGGAGTTGGGAGACCCAGTACTTC
>TRBJ1-2|TRBV14|NA|NA
CASSPLVELRGYTF
TGTGCCAGCAGCCCCCTCGTCGAGCTCCGGGGCTACACCTTC
>TRBJ2-5|TRBV11-1|NA|TRBD2
CASGLAGNRSPQYF
TGTGCCAGCGGACTAGCGGGGAATAGGAGCCCCCAGTACTTC
>TRBJ2-3|TRBV10-3|NA|NA
CAISESTGLSTDTQYF
TGTGCCATCAGTGAGTCGACAGGCCTGTCCACAGATACGCAGTATTTT
>TRBJ2-4|TRBV14|NA|NA
CASSHGGLAKNIQYF
TGTGCCAGCAGCCACGGAGGGCTAGCCAAAAACATTCAGTACTTC
>TRBJ2-2|TRBV10-2|NA|NA
CASKRGTTGELFF
TGCGCCAGCAAAAGGGGGACCACCGGGGAGCTGTTTTTT